The 27 T cell receptor beta chains in this list originate from one sample, sequenced in a study of blood T cell repertoires in COVID-19. Generated by immunoSEQ multiplex PCR, the TCRdb table keeps only in-frame clones and is missing some. The repertoire has about 130,000 clones, over 75% of them found once; the top ten carry under 8%. Sequenced material: peripheral blood. Every receptor here comes from a man older than 75 with active or convalescent COVID-19.

The chain has TRBV5-6 and TRBJ2-5, with 8 bases fitting TRBD1. The germline CDR1 and CDR2 sequences are SGHDT and YYEEEE. CDR3 size: 16 residues. J gave up 5 bases and V 0 bases, and 9 bases lay outside the gene matches. In DNA, the CDR3 is TGTGCCAGCAGCTTGGACGGGACAGGCGTGAGGGAGACCCAGTACTTC. Protein: CASSLDGTGVRETQYF.

The rearrangement uses TRBV11-1 and TRBJ2-1, with a tentative D call TRBD2 (7 bases). The germline V and J ends were trimmed by 4 bases and 7 bases, with 11 bases remaining between them. The length of the CDR3 is 13 residues. Germline CDR1 and CDR2: SGHAT and FQDESV (reference sequence). CDR3 sequence (DNA): TGTGCCAGCAGCTCACAGGGAGGGAATGAGCAGTTCTTC. It is translated as CASSSQGGNEQFF.

The chain combines TRBV5-8 with TRBJ2-3; D might be TRBD2 (6 bases). The V end was cut by 6 bases, the J end by 6 bases, with 11 bases between. Germline V gene lookup returns CDR1 SGHTS and CDR2 YDEGEE. The CDR3 length is 12 residues. As DNA, the CDR3 is TGTGCCAGCAACGGGGGACCGGATACGCAGTATTTT. This encodes CASNGGPDTQYF.

This clone was found once. The sample holds other DNA sequences that translate to the same CDR3. The chain has TRBV7-2 and TRBJ2-3, with 9 bases identical to TRBD2. The CDR3 covers 16 residues. Per the germline V gene, CDR1 is SGHTA and CDR2 is FQGNSA. V dropped 1 base and J dropped 3; count of bases not matched to a gene: 5. DNA of the CDR3: TGTGCCAGCAGCTTAGTGGGCGGGGGGGCAACAGATACGCAGTATTTT. It translates to CASSLVGGGATDTQYF.

The V call is TRBV20-1, the J call TRBJ1-2; TRBD1 is a possible D gene (5 bases). The CDR3 loop spans 11 amino acids. Germline V CDR1 and CDR2: DFQATT, SNEGSKA (reference sequence). Deletions cut 5 bases from V and 8 bases from J, with 12 bases between. The CDR3: CSAGIRGGYTF. CDR3 coding DNA: TGCAGTGCTGGAATACGGGGGGGCTACACCTTC.

The V and J genes are TRBV28 and TRBJ2-5; maybe TRBD2 (5 bases). This CDR3 has 15 amino acids. V lost 6 bases and J lost 4, with 18 bases in between. CDR1 and CDR2 (germline): MDHEN, SYDVKM. CDR3 DNA sequence: TGTGCCAGCAGCCCGTCGGTCGGGGTCGGAGAGACCCAGTACTTC. Translated, it gives CASSPSVGVGETQYF.

The chain is built from TRBV24-1 and TRBJ2-7; 9 positions agree with TRBD1. V trimming: 1 base; J trimming: 9 bases; junction bases outside the gene matches: 3. The CDR3 is 13 residues long. Germline loops: CDR1 KGHDR, CDR2 SFDVKD. CDR3 protein: CATSDLQGARQYF. As DNA, the CDR3 is TGTGCCACCAGTGATTTACAGGGGGCGAGGCAGTACTTC.

The chain joins TRBV7-3 to TRBJ2-6, with 7 positions matching TRBD1. V lost 5 bases, J lost 2 bases, and 9 bases stayed unmatched. The length of the CDR3 is 17 residues. Germline V gene sequence: CDR1 SGHTA, CDR2 FQGTGA. The CDR3 sequence is CASSLRQGTPGANVLTF. CDR3 sequence (DNA): TGTGCCAGCAGCCTCCGACAGGGAACCCCTGGGGCCAACGTCCTGACTTTC.

V gene TRBV21-1 combines with J gene TRBJ2-5; the table assigns TRBD1, which was not confirmed against the DNA. TRBV21-1 is deemed a pseudogene. The CDR3 runs 17 residues. CDR3 sequence (DNA): TGTGCCAGCAGCAAACGCGCCGGACTCAGGGGACAAGAGACCCAGTACTTC. This gives the protein CASSKRAGLRGQETQYF.

V usage is TRBV27 and J usage is TRBJ2-2, with 7 bases aligning to TRBD1. The CDR3 runs 15 residues. Germline assignment: CDR1 MNHEY and CDR2 SMNVEV (reference sequence). V dropped 3 bases and J dropped 1; count of bases not matched to a gene: 2. The CDR3 bases are TGTGCCAGCAGTTTGAGGGGGCTGAACACCGGGGAGCTGTTTTTT. It encodes CASSLRGLNTGELFF.

The rearrangement links TRBV28 to TRBJ1-2, with unresolved D. CDR1 and CDR2 (germline): MDHEN, SYDVKM. The CDR3 has 12 residues. V lost 5 bases to trimming and J lost 7 bases, with 11 bases between them. The CDR3 DNA reads TGTGCCAGCAGTCAATGGAGGGCTGGCTACACCTTC. This gives the protein CASSQWRAGYTF.

The chain carries TRBV7-2 and TRBJ2-2; tentative D call: TRBD1 (6 bases). Germline V gene sequence: CDR1 SGHTA, CDR2 FQGNSA. Trimming stripped 2 bases from V and 2 bases from J, with 9 bases between. This CDR3 comprises 15 residues. CDR3 nucleotide sequence: TGTGCCAGCAGCTTAATCAGGGGAAACACCGGGGAGCTGTTTTTT. Translated, it gives CASSLIRGNTGELFF.

This CDR3 reads CASSIWQSYNEQFF. As DNA, the CDR3 is TGTGCCAGTAGTATCTGGCAGTCCTACAATGAGCAGTTCTTC. The rearrangement links TRBV19 to TRBJ2-1; the D is unclear. Trimming left V 3 bases short and J 1 base short, with 7 bases between. The germline CDR1 and CDR2 sequences are LNHDA and SQIVND (reference sequence). The CDR3 totals 14 residues. Full variable domain (missing parts from reference TRBV19 and TRBJ2-1): DGGITQSPKYLFRKEGQNVTLSCEQNLNHDAMYWYRQDPGQGLRLIYYSQIVNDFQKGDIAEGYSVSREKKESFPLTVTSAQKNPTAFYLCASSIWQSYNEQFFGPGTRLTVL.

The V call is TRBV19, the J call TRBJ1-3, with D uncertain. The CDR3 totals 14 residues. V lost 5 bases, J lost 4 bases, and 12 bases lay in between. CDR1 is LNHDA and CDR2 is SQIVND in the germline V gene (reference sequence). CDR3: CASSPDKGGNTIYF. Written as DNA, the CDR3 is TGTGCCAGTAGTCCTGACAAAGGCGGAAACACCATATATTTT.

This clone has only one observation. The chain carries TRBV10-3 and TRBJ2-3; D may be TRBD2 (6 bases). The CDR3 runs to 14 residues. The V end lost 3 bases, the J end lost 6 bases, and 13 bases lay between the germline ends. Germline values: CDR1 ENHRY, CDR2 SYGVKD. This chain's CDR3 is CAISDRGRPDTQYF. CDR3 nucleotides: TGTGCCATCAGTGACAGAGGGAGGCCCGATACGCAGTATTTT.

The V and J genes are TRBV7-3 and TRBJ2-2; D possibly corresponds to TRBD1 (6 bases). The germline V gene has CDR1 SGHTA and CDR2 FQGTGA. V was clipped by 3 bases and J by 4 bases, with 12 bases between them. The CDR3 has 15 amino acids. The CDR3 here is CASSFWGQGTGELFF. The CDR3, as DNA: TGTGCCAGCAGCTTTTGGGGGCAAGGCACCGGGGAGCTGTTTTTT.

This chain links TRBV7-2 with TRBJ1-2; 8 nucleotides align to TRBD1. V lost 1 base to trimming and J lost 3 bases; unmatched junction nucleotides: 4. Germline V lookup: CDR1 SGHTA, CDR2 FQGNSA. The CDR3 has 15 amino acids. The CDR3 nucleotides are TGTGCCAGCAGCTTAGGACAGGGGAGGCACTATGGCTACACCTTC. Encoded protein: CASSLGQGRHYGYTF.

The rearrangement links TRBV18 to TRBJ2-7, with D perhaps matching TRBD1 (6 bases). The CDR3 is made up of 15 amino acids. Germline V lookup: CDR1 KGHSH, CDR2 LQKENI. V was trimmed by 3 bases and J by 2 bases, leaving 14 bases between them. The CDR3 nucleotides are TGTGCCAGCTCACCGTCTGGGGGCATCACCTACGAGCAGTACTTC. As protein: CASSPSGGITYEQYF.

V and J are TRBV9 and TRBJ2-1, with TRBD2 identical over 8 bases. The length of the CDR3 is 15 residues. Germline V CDR1 and CDR2: SGDLS, YYNGEE. The V and J ends lost 3 bases and 4 bases, in that order; junction bases with no gene match: 6. The CDR3 sequence: CASSGREGRYNEQFF. The CDR3 DNA follows: TGTGCCAGCAGCGGACGGGAGGGGAGATACAATGAGCAGTTCTTC.

The CDR3 protein is CASTFGLAGGSNNEQFF. The DNA for the CDR3 is TGCGCCAGCACTTTTGGACTAGCGGGGGGTTCTAACAATGAGCAGTTCTTC. The chain joins TRBV10-1 to TRBJ2-1; 14 bases line up with TRBD2. CDR1 is WNHNN, CDR2 SYGVQD, per germline (reference sequence). This CDR3 region has 17 residues. V dropped 7 bases and J dropped 5; count of bases not matched to a gene: 10.

The gene calls are TRBV12-5 and TRBJ2-1; 9 bases agree with TRBD2. Per germline, CDR1 LGHNT and CDR2 FRNRAP. The CDR3 is made up of 17 amino acids. The V gene end was trimmed by 0 bases and the J gene end by 2 bases; junction bases not matched to a gene: 5. The CDR3 loop reads CASGLVRSSGAYNEQFF. The CDR3, as DNA: TGTGCTAGTGGTTTGGTACGGTCTAGCGGGGCCTACAATGAGCAGTTCTTC.

This chain links TRBV3-1 (or the pseudogene TRBV3-2) with TRBJ2-3; the match to TRBD2 covers 10 bases. Germline values: CDR1 LGHDT, CDR2 YNNKEL (reference sequence). The length of the CDR3 is 17 residues. Trimming at V came to 1 base and at J to 8 bases, leaving 12 bases not matched to a gene. Here the CDR3 reads CASSQASGLAGEGTQYF. As DNA, the CDR3 is TGTGCCAGCAGCCAAGCCTCAGGGCTAGCGGGAGAGGGTACGCAGTATTTT.

CDR3 coding DNA: TGTGCCAGCAGTAGCGGGGGCCTCACCGGGGAGCTGTTTTTT. Its translation: CASSSGGLTGELFF. V is TRBV2 and J is TRBJ2-2; 8 nucleotides align to TRBD2. Germline CDR1 and CDR2: SNHLY and FYNNEI. This CDR3 contains 14 residues. V was pared by 5 bases and J by 4 bases, with 3 bases of the junction left unmatched.

This clone is medium-sized (0.01 to 0.1%) in the sample. The gene calls are TRBV19 and TRBJ1-5, with no clear D. Germline CDR1 is LNHDA and CDR2 is SQIVND (reference sequence). Trimming took off 5 bases at V and 9 bases at J, with 8 bases between the two ends. This CDR3 comprises 11 residues. The CDR3 sequence: CASSGSGPQHF. Written as DNA, the CDR3 is TGTGCCAGTAGTGGGTCGGGGCCCCAGCATTTT. Looking up the rest from reference TRBV19 and TRBJ1-5 gives the full variable domain: DGGITQSPKYLFRKEGQNVTLSCEQNLNHDAMYWYRQDPGQGLRLIYYSQIVNDFQKGDIAEGYSVSREKKESFPLTVTSAQKNPTAFYLCASSGSGPQHFGDGTRLSIL.

This sequence joins TRBV4-3 and TRBJ2-3; TRBD2 matches at 7 bases. The V segment lost 0 bases and the J segment 0 bases; nucleotides outside the gene matches: 15. Germline V gene sequence: CDR1 LGHNA, CDR2 YSLEER. The CDR3 runs 20 residues. The CDR3 reads CASSQDWAPAGLASTDTQYF. CDR3 sequence (DNA): TGCGCCAGCAGCCAAGACTGGGCCCCAGCGGGACTGGCTAGCACAGATACGCAGTATTTT.

This chain links TRBV18 with TRBJ2-4; 8 positions agree with TRBD1. The trim removed 5 bases at V and 2 bases at J, leaving 5 bases unmatched. The CDR3 covers 15 residues. The germline CDR1 and CDR2 sequences are KGHSH and LQKENI. The CDR3 coding sequence is TGTGCCAGCTCAATCCAGGGGGCGCCCAAAAACATTCAGTACTTC. Translated, it gives CASSIQGAPKNIQYF. Complete variable domain (other parts from reference TRBV18 and TRBJ2-4): NAGVMQNPRHLVRRRGQEARLRCSPMKGHSHVYWYRQLPEEGLKFMVYLQKENIIDESGMPKERFSAEFPKEGPSILRIQQVVRGDSAAYFCASSIQGAPKNIQYFGAGTRLSVL.

There are many counts of this clone. The V and J genes are TRBV6-4 and TRBJ2-1, with 8 bases identical to TRBD2. Looked up from germline, CDR1 is MRHNA and CDR2 is SNTAGT. The CDR3 length is 14 residues. Trimming removed 7 bases from V and 9 bases from J; junction bases left unmatched: 11. CDR3 amino acids: CASNPGLDSSEQFF. The CDR3 nucleotides are TGTGCCAGCAACCCGGGACTAGATTCTAGTGAGCAGTTCTTC.